This T cell receptor beta chain was recorded in a study of blood T cell repertoires in COVID-19. Study overall: Samples of COVID-19 (acute and convalescent) were obtained from the United States, Italy and Spain.

In germline, CDR1 is SEHNR, CDR2 FQNEAQ (reference sequence). The V and J ends lost 3 bases and 0 bases respectively, with 6 bases between them. The CDR3 totals 14 residues. Only in-frame clones appear in the TCRdb table, and some are missing; sequencing was by immunoSEQ multiplex PCR. The sample includes around 63,000 clones, 80% to 90% of them seen just once. Sequences were obtained from peripheral blood. The sequence was collected from a woman aged 60 to 75 with COVID-19, enrolled during active disease. V usage is TRBV7-9 and J usage is TRBJ1-3; no clear D gene. For the CDR3, the DNA is TGTGCCAGCAGCTTTGGCAGCTCTGGAAACACCATATATTTT. As protein: CASSFGSSGNTIYF. The full variable domain, in which reference TRBV7-9 and TRBJ1-3 provide the parts outside the CDR3, is DTGVSQNPRHKITKRGQNVTFRCDPISEHNRLYWYRQTLGQGPEFLTYFQNEAQLEKSRLLSDRFSAERPKGSFSTLEIQRTEQGDSAMYLCASSFGSSGNTIYFGEGSWLTVV.